These T cell receptor beta chains were read from a single sample in a study of blood T cell repertoires in COVID-19. This table comes from immunoSEQ multiplex PCR, and its TCRdb copy is limited to in-frame clones, with some not included. The sample consists of some 200,000 clones, 87% of them appearing once. Sequencing used peripheral blood. Source of these receptors: a man in his sixties with active or convalescent COVID-19. Both conserved end residues are trimmed from each CDR3.

TRBJ2-5,TRBV3-1/TRBV3-2,ASSPGTSGETQY
TRBJ2-3,TRBV18,ASSPLGQASTDTQY
TRBJ1-6,TRBV6-5,ASSLLDRSGSPLH
TRBJ2-7,TRBV2,ASSEGPGSGYEQY
TRBJ2-1,TRBV6-1,ASSAYSGGSYNEQF
TRBJ1-1,TRBV4-1,ASSQDGRRNTEAF
TRBJ2-3,TRBV7-2,ASSLGLSGGADTQY
TRBJ2-2,TRBV5-1,ASSNRDRGTGELF
TRBJ1-5,TRBV2,ASSGGTGNQPQH
TRBJ1-5,TRBV7-9,ASSLGAGDNSNQPQH
TRBJ2-3,TRBV11-2,ASRILGISGGGGTDTQY
TRBJ2-5,TRBV5-1,ASSLGHRVPRQETQY
TRBJ2-5,TRBV7-9,ASSEGWRTGGRETQY
TRBJ2-3,TRBV20-1,SAEQGDTQY
TRBJ2-1,TRBV2,ASSGLAGGHNEQF
TRBJ2-5,TRBV11-1,ASSLVAGSIETQY
TRBJ2-1,TRBV11-2,ASSLKTGVLGEQF
TRBJ2-1,TRBV6-5,ASRPGGRSYNEQF
TRBJ2-7,TRBV19,ASSSTGLAGEQY
TRBJ1-4,TRBV7-8,ASSPGTGSEKLF
TRBJ2-2,TRBV24-1,ATSDRDSQNTGELF
TRBJ2-5,TRBV15,ATSRDPGETQY
TRBJ2-1,TRBV7-3,ASSPGRAYNEQF
TRBJ1-5,TRBV24-1,ATSDRQGVSNQPQH
TRBJ1-6,TRBV19,ASSMVTGGSNSPLH
TRBJ2-1,TRBV27,ASSFVGQGALNEQF
TRBJ1-2,TRBV29-1,SVEGGGTGFGYT
TRBJ2-4,TRBV6-2/TRBV6-3,ASSLAQGVQY
TRBJ2-5,TRBV12-2,ASRPGLNSGGVQETQY
TRBJ1-1,TRBV28,ASSFQGVNTEAF
TRBJ2-7,TRBV11-1,ASSPRNSYEQY
TRBJ2-2,TRBV11-2,ASSSRVAGGTGELF
TRBJ1-2,TRBV2,ASSVDSGYT
TRBJ1-6,TRBV7-9,ASSPTTGAPLH
TRBJ1-2,TRBV6-4,ASSRDRGFGGYT
TRBJ1-1,TRBV12-3/TRBV12-4,ASSPVTEAF
TRBJ2-7,TRBV5-1,ASSPGTGGYEQY
TRBJ1-6,TRBV5-5,ASSLDLAVYNSPLH
TRBJ1-1,TRBV29-1,SVDTGLETEAF
TRBJ2-7,TRBV3-1/TRBV3-2,ASSLPGTGGFEQY
TRBJ1-1,TRBV10-3,AISQGDTTEAF
TRBJ1-6,TRBV6-5,ASSYSGTGDTPLH
TRBJ2-7,TRBV15,ATSRKRGASYEQY
TRBJ2-3,TRBV29-1,SWIGGENTDTQY
TRBJ1-4,TRBV5-1,ASSRQGNTNEKLF